This TCR beta chain was identified in a study of brain T cells in children with intractable seizures. Study-wide results and limits: Patients' HCMV serostatus was unknown; virus specificity rests on CDR3 similarity alone.

On this clone: Antigen unknown.

Time point here: blood from clinic visit 5 months post-surgery; TSC patient then seizure free. Sequencing was limited to surgery cases with top T cell transcript signatures in brain tissue. Patients received at least one anti-epileptic drug before surgery. J lost 5 bases, V lost 1 base, and 6 bases had no gene match. The CDR3 runs 16 residues. Per the germline V gene, CDR1 is ENHRY and CDR2 is SYGVKD. Sequencing used immunoSEQ multiplex PCR; TCRdb keeps in-frame clones, though not all of them. Here the sample spans about 340,000 clones, 93% being singletons. The chain links TRBV10-3 to TRBJ2-5; 11 bases fit TRBD1. The sequencing used peripheral blood, collected 4 to 5 months after surgery. This TCR was recovered from a boy under two years old with tuberous sclerosis and intractable seizures. The CDR3 loop reads CAISEFKDRGRETQYF. The CDR3 region has the DNA TGTGCCATCAGTGAGTTCAAGGACAGGGGGCGCGAGACCCAGTACTTC.